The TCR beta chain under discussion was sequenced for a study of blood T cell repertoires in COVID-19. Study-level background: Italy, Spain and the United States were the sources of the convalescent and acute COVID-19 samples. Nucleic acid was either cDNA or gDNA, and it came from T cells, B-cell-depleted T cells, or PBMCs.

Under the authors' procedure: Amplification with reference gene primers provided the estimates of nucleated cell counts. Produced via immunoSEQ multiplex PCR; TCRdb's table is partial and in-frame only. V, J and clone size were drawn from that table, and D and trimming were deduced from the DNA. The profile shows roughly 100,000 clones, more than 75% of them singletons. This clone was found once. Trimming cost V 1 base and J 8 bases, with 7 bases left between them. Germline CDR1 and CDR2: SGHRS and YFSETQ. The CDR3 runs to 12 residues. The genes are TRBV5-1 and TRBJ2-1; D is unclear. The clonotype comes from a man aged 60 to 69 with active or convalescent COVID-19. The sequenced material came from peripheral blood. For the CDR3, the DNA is TGCGCCAGCAGCTTGATGAGCGATGAGCAGTTCTTC. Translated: CASSLMSDEQFF.